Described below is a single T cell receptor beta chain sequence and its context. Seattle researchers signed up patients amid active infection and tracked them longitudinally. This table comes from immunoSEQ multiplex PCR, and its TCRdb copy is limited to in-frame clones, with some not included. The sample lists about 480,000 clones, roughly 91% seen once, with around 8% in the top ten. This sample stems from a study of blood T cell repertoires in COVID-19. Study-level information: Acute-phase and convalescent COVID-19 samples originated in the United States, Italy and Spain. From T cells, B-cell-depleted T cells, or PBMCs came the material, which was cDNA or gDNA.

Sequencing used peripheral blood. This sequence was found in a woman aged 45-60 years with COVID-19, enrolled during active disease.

The CDR3 here is CASSSDSYEQYF. CDR3 coding DNA: TGCGCCAGCAGCTCCGACAGCTACGAGCAGTACTTC. This chain joins TRBV5-1 and TRBJ2-7; D perhaps matches TRBD1 (5 bases). Between the trimmed V and J ends, which lost 3 bases and 3 bases, there was a span of 7 bases. Germline V gene sequence: CDR1 SGHRS, CDR2 YFSETQ. This CDR3 is built from 12 residues.